This TCR beta chain appears in the sequencing data of a study of blood T cell repertoires in COVID-19. In germline, CDR1 is SGHTA, CDR2 FQGNSA. Trimming cost V 1 base and J 1 base, with 7 bases left between them. The CDR3 runs 14 residues. Method: immunoSEQ multiplex PCR; TCRdb's copy keeps in-frame clones and lacks some. Of 250,000 to 300,000 clones listed, 80% to 90% are singletons. Source material: peripheral blood. The gene calls are TRBV7-2 and TRBJ1-1, with D uncertain. The clonotype comes from an older woman with acute or convalescent COVID-19. The CDR3 here is CASSLGLSNTEAFF. In DNA form, the CDR3 reads TGTGCCAGCAGCTTAGGTCTATCGAACACTGAAGCTTTCTTT.